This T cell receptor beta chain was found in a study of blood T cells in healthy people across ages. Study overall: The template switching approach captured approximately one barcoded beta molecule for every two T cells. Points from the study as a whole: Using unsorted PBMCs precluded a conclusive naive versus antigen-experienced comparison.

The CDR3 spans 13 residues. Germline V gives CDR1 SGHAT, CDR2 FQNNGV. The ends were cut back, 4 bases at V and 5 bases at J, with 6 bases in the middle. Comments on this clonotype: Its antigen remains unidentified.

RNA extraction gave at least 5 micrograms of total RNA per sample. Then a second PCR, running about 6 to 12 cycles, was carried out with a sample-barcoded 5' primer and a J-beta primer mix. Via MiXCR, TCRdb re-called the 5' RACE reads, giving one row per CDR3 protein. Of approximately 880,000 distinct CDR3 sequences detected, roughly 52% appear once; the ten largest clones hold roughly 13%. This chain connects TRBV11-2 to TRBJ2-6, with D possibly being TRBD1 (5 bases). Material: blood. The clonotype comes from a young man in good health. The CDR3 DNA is TGTGCCAGCAGCTCGGACAGGGCCAACGTCCTGACTTTC. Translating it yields CASSSDRANVLTF.